This TCR beta chain originates from a study of Ad26.COV2.S vaccination and SARS-CoV-2 variants. Regarding treatment: roughly 20 received Ad26.COV2.S at low or high dose, single or two shots; a few received placebo; per-sample allocation not given. Repertoires come from day 63 after the first vaccine or placebo injection. CDR1 SEHNR and CDR2 FQNEAQ come from the germline V gene (reference sequence). The CDR3 runs 14 residues. Trimming took 11 bases from V and 1 from J; bases not matched to a gene: 9. Generated by immunoSEQ multiplex PCR, the TCRdb table keeps only in-frame clones and is missing some. The table has hundreds of thousands of clones, around 89% seen once.

This chain links TRBV7-9 with TRBJ2-3; TRBD2 agrees at 7 bases. The clonotype originates from a person between 18 and 59 years old who received the Ad26.COV2.S COVID-19 vaccine or a placebo. The sequencing here drew on peripheral blood, taken in a trial of Ad26.COV2.S vaccine versus placebo. This CDR3 is CASAAGRGTDTQYF. CDR3 DNA sequence: TGTGCCTCCGCAGCGGGGAGGGGCACAGATACGCAGTATTTT.